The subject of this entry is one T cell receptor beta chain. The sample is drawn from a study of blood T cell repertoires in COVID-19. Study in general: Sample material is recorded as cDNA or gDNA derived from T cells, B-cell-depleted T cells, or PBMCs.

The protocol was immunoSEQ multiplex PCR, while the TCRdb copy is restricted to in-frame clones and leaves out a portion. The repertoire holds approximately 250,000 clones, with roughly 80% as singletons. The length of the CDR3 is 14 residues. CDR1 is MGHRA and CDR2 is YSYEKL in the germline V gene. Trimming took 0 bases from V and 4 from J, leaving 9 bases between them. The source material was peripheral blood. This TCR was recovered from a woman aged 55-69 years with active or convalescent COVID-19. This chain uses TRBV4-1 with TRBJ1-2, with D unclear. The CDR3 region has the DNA TGCGCCAGCAGCCAAGAGGACGGACTCTATGGCTACACCTTC. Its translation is CASSQEDGLYGYTF.